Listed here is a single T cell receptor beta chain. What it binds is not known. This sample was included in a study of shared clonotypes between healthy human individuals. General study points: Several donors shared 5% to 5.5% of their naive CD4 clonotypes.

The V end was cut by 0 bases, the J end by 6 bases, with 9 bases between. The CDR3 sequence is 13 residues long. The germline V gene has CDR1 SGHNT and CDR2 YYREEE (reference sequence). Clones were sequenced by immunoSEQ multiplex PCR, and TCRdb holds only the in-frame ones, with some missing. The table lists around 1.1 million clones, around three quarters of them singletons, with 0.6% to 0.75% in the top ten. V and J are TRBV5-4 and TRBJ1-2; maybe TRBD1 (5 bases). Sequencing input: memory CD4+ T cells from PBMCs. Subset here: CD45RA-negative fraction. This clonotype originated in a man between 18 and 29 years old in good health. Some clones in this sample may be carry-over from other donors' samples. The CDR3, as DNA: TGTGCCAGCAGCTTGGCCTTAGGGGATGGCTACACCTTC. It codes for CASSLALGDGYTF.